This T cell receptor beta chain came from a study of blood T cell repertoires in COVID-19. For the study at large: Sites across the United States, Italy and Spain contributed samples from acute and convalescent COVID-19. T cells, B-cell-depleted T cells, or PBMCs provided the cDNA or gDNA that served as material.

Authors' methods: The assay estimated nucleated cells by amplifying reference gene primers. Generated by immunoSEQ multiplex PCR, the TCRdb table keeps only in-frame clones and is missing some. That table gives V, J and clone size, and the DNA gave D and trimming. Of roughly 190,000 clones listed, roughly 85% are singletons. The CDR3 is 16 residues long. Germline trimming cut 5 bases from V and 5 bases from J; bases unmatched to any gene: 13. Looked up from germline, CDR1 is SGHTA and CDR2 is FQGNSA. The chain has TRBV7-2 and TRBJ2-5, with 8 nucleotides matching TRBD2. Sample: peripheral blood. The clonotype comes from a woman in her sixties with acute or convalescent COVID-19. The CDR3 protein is CASSPWGAGDQETQYF. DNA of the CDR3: TGTGCCAGCAGCCCCTGGGGAGCGGGAGATCAGGAGACCCAGTACTTC.